The 8 T cell receptor beta chains below come from one sample, sequenced in a study of T-cell memory formation after mild COVID-19. MiXCR, applied by TCRdb to the 5' RACE reads, yields one record per CDR3 protein. The table shows about 450,000 distinct CDR3 sequences, with 20% to 30% occurring only once. Sample: PBMCs or a T cell subset sorted from them (not recorded which). The receptors derive from an adult woman who had mild COVID-19 (a few samples of this study predate the infection). Cell type and time point are not known.

This clonotype was detected ten times or more. This chain joins TRBV20-1 and TRBJ2-5, with 8 bases matching TRBD1. J gave up 4 bases and V 3 bases, and 7 bases lay outside the gene matches. Germline values: CDR1 DFQATT, CDR2 SNEGSKA (reference sequence). The length of the CDR3 is 14 residues. CDR3 region: CSARTGEVRETQYF. CDR3 DNA sequence: TGCAGTGCTAGGACAGGGGAGGTGCGAGAGACCCAGTACTTC.

This clonotype was counted ten times or more. This chain joins TRBV20-1 and TRBJ2-7; no clear D gene. CDR3 length equals 13 residues. Germline V gives CDR1 DFQATT, CDR2 SNEGSKA (reference sequence). Trimming left V 2 bases short and J 3 bases short, with 11 bases between. CDR3 region: CSARKGNFYEQYF. CDR3 bases: TGCAGTGCTAGAAAGGGTAATTTCTACGAGCAGTACTTC.

Here the CDR3 DNA reads TGTGCCAGCAGTTACTCCGGGACAGGGAAACACGAGCAGTACTTC. Residues: CASSYSGTGKHEQYF. The chain employs TRBV6-5 and TRBJ2-7; the match to TRBD1 covers 9 bases. CDR3 length: 15 amino acids. The V and J ends lost 0 bases and 5 bases, in that order; junction bases with no gene match: 5. Germline V gene sequence: CDR1 MNHEY, CDR2 SVGAGI.

In this sample, this clonotype turned up once. The chain is built from TRBV6-2 or TRBV6-3 and TRBJ2-1; 8 positions match TRBD1. The CDR3 has 17 residues. The ends lost 0 bases at V and 8 bases at J; junction bases unmatched: 12. The germline V gene encodes CDR1 MNHEY and CDR2 SVGEGT. The CDR3 region is CASSYSKAGGWWDEQFF. For the CDR3, the DNA is TGTGCCAGCAGTTACTCGAAGGCAGGGGGCTGGTGGGATGAGCAGTTCTTC.

This clonotype came up a few times. The rearrangement uses TRBV10-3 and TRBJ2-5; D tentatively reads TRBD1 or TRBD2 (5 bases each). CDR1 and CDR2 from the germline V gene are ENHRY and SYGVKD. The CDR3 covers 14 residues. Trimming removed 3 bases at V and 3 bases at J, with 11 bases between. CDR3 bases: TGTGCCATCAGTGATCAAGTGGGGGAAGAGACCCAGTACTTC. Translating it yields CAISDQVGEETQYF.

V gene TRBV12-3 or TRBV12-4 combines with J gene TRBJ2-1; tentatively, D is TRBD1 (6 bases). This CDR3 contains 13 residues. V was trimmed by 4 bases and J by 10 bases, leaving 14 bases between them. CDR3 amino acids: CASSSTTGSEQFF. The CDR3 nucleotides read TGTGCCAGCAGTTCCACTACAGGGTCGGAGCAGTTCTTC.

V gene TRBV30 combines with J gene TRBJ2-2; TRBD2 matches 7 bases. The CDR3 is made up of 16 amino acids. V lost 0 bases and J lost 5; bases outside the gene matches: 9. Germline V gene sequence: CDR1 GTSNPN, CDR2 SVGIG (reference sequence). CDR3: CAWSVFSRGRTGELFF. The CDR3 region has the DNA TGTGCCTGGAGTGTATTCTCGCGGGGGAGGACCGGGGAGCTGTTTTTT.

There are a few counts of this clonotype. This chain links TRBV12-3 or TRBV12-4 with TRBJ2-3; 11 bases fit TRBD2. The CDR3 is 15 residues long. V was clipped by 6 bases and J by 4 bases; unmatched bases: 6. The CDR3 protein is CASSKTSGEADTQYF. The CDR3 coding sequence is TGTGCCAGCAGCAAGACTAGCGGGGAGGCAGATACGCAGTATTTT.